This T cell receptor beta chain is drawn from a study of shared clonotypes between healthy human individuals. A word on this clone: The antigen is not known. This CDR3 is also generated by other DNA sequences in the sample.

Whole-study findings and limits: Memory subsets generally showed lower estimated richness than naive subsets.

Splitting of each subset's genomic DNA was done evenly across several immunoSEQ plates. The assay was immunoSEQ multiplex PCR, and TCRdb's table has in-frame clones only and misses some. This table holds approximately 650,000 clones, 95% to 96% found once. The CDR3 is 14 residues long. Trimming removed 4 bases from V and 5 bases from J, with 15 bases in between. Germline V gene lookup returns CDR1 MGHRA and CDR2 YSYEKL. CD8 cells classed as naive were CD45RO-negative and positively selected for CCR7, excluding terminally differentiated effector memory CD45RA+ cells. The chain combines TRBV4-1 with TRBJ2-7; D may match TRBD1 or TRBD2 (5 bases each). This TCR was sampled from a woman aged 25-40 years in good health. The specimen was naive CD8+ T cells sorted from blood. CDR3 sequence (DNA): TGCGCCAGCAGCCCCAGGGACGGGCCAAACGAGCAGTACTTC. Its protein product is CASSPRDGPNEQYF.